This TCR beta chain was recorded in a study of shared clonotypes between healthy human individuals. Replicate sorted-subset PCRs were loaded with about 0.2 ug DNA, about 30,000 T cell genomes. TCRdb's table, derived via immunoSEQ multiplex PCR, lists solely in-frame clones and lacks some. The sample contains 1 million to 1.2 million clones, about 80% of which appear only once. The germline gives CDR1 MNHNY, CDR2 SVGAGI (reference sequence). The CDR3 loop spans 12 amino acids. The germline V and J ends were trimmed by 6 bases and 6 bases, with 8 bases remaining between them. The material sequenced was memory CD4+ T cells from PBMCs. Subset given: CD45RA-negative fraction. The rearrangement links TRBV6-6 to TRBJ1-4; the D gene is possibly TRBD1 (5 bases). This receptor was obtained from a man between 18 and 35 years old in good health. Some clones in this sample may be carry-over from other donors' samples. CDR3 bases: TGTGCCAGCAGGGGGCGGGATGAAAAACTGTTTTTT. As protein: CASRGRDEKLFF.